This T cell receptor beta chain is drawn from a study of shared clonotypes between healthy human individuals (TCRdb year 2020). Broadly, across the study: The cohort comprised a couple of women and a few men aged 18 to 49 years. The study deeply sequenced blood TCR repertoires of about 5 healthy adults to estimate repertoire size and the extent of clonotype sharing between individuals. Per donor, leukapheresis produced somewhere between about 0.85 and 9.5 billion PBMCs. Libraries were prepared and TCR repertoires were sequenced by different laboratories using diverse techniques, in order to increase sequencing depth and limit assay-specific biases. The research as a whole found: Pairwise subsampling indicated that sequencing depth was expected to affect the degree of clonotype sharing among donors. Because the study included a small number of donors, the genetic and exposure-history diversity represented was limited. Sampling was restricted to blood, and TCR repertoires in tissue are likely to differ from TCR repertoires in blood.

Donors were healthy HIV-negative adults with no recently reported acute infections or vaccinations. Every donor was a Caucasian adult residing in Nashville, Tennessee, USA. For unsorted samples, some 100 million PBMCs were counted, and genomic DNA was extracted using the QIAamp DNA Blood Mini kit. After blood collection by leukapheresis, PBMCs were isolated using Ficoll-Histopaque density gradient centrifugation and then cryopreserved in the vapor phase of liquid nitrogen. The junction shows trimming of 5 bases on V and 5 bases on J, plus 15 bases between the germline ends. As encoded in the germline V gene, CDR1 is MNHEY while CDR2 is SVGAGI. The CDR3 spans 14 residues, from the cysteine through the phenylalanine. Only CDR3 DNA remains: 42 bases, in frame from the first base. Using the deep immunoSEQ assay, multiplex PCR amplified TCR CDR3 regions from genomic DNA. Extracted genomic DNA from each cell subset was distributed evenly across all wells of several immunoSEQ 96-well plates, and each plate was treated as a replicate. For unsorted PBMC, each replicate PCR was loaded with approximately 320 ng genomic DNA, equivalent to 30,000 or so T cell genomes. Genomic DNA from unsorted PBMC was sequenced over ten immunoSEQ deep assay plates. Purified libraries were measured with a Qubit 3.0 fluorometer, size-checked on a Bioanalyzer 2100, and measured again with the KAPA Library Quantification kit. Each immunoSEQ 96-well plate was sequenced on its own single-read 150-cycle Illumina NextSeq 550 flow cell. Regarding the original processing steps: Because the immunoSEQ output held only junctional sequences and lacked quality scores, the filtering could not match the filtering applied to full-length reads. Sequences were annotated with PyIR, a Python wrapper for IgBLAST v1.9, and V/J genes and CDR3 were assigned using IMGT germline references. Reads were filtered out if the reads had weak V/J assignments (E-value above 1e-6), no CDR3, stop codons, out-of-frame junctions, or ambiguous translated residues. V3J clonotypes were defined as sequences sharing the same inferred V gene, J gene, and CDR3 amino acid sequence. Percentage overlap between repertoires was calculated by dividing the number of shared unique clonotypes by the size of the smaller repertoire. Three approaches were used to assess repertoire richness: RTK rarefaction, the Chao1 estimator, and Recon v2.1 estimates of unobserved clonotypes. TCRdb limited this immuneACCESS table to in-frame rearrangements with V and J called. A share of clones is missing; checked studies link under half to unresolved V genes, and the rest is unexplained. The D gene and trimming were derived from the DNA, and the V and J assignments and clone size from that table. The sample profile shows some 92,000 clones; approximately 44% of them were found once. The biggest ten clones account for roughly 16% of the sample.

Notes on this clone: Its antigen remains undetermined. Base qualities were left out, and no much larger clone turns up one base away.

The sequencing input was PBMCs. This chain joins TRBV6-5 to TRBJ1-2; the D gene assignment is ambiguous. The sequence was obtained from a woman in her thirties or forties in good health. Some clones in this sample may be carry-over from other donors' samples. The CDR3 has the sequence CASSNPRAPYGYTF. The DNA reads as follows: TGTGCCAGCAGTAACCCTCGGGCACCTTATGGCTACACCTTC.